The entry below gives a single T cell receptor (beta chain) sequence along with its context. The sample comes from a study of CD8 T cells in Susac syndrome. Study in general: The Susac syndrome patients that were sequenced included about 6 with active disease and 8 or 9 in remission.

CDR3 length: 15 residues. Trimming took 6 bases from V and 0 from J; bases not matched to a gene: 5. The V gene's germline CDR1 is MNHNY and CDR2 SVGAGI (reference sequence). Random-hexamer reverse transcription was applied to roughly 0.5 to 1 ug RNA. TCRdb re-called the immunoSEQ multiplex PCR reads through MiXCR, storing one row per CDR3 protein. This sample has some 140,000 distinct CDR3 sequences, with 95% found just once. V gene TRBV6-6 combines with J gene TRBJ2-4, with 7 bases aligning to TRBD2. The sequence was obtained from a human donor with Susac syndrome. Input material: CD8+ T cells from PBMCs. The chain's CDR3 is CASRLLAVAKNIQYF. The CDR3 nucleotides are TGTGCCAGCAGGCTGCTAGCGGTAGCCAAAAACATTCAGTACTTC.